This TCR beta chain appears in the sequencing data of a study of identical twins. Whole-study findings and limits: The authors drew conclusions from cross-sectional statistical analysis rather than following the same donors. Where out-of-frame alpha sequences were twin-shared, they showed excess low generation probability.

TCRdb reanalysed the 5' RACE reads using MiXCR and keeps one entry per CDR3 protein. Among roughly 1,500,000 distinct CDR3 sequences listed, less than 35% were seen once. Regarding this clonotype: No antigen is known for it.

The germline V gene encodes CDR1 SGHRS and CDR2 YFSETQ. The CDR3 has 20 amino acids. Trimming took 4 bases from V and 8 from J; bases not matched to a gene: 20. Sequencing used cord blood. This clonotype was sampled from a newborn girl in good health. The chain recombines TRBV5-1 with TRBJ2-1; TRBD2 matches 14 bases. The CDR3 loop reads CASSPRGLAGEKVGNHEQFF. CDR3 coding DNA: TGCGCCAGCAGCCCGCGGGGACTAGCGGGAGAAAAGGTGGGGAACCATGAGCAGTTCTTC. Full variable domain (rest looked up from reference TRBV5-1 and TRBJ2-1): KAGVTQTPRYLIKTRGQQVTLSCSPISGHRSVSWYQQTPGQGLQFLFEYFSETQRNKGNFPGRFSGRQFSNSRSEMNVSTLELGDSALYLCASSPRGLAGEKVGNHEQFFGPGTRLTVL.